The sequence of this T cell receptor (beta chain) was determined in a study of blood T cell repertoires in COVID-19. Whole-study context: The United States, Italy and Spain provided the acute and convalescent COVID-19 samples. T cells, B-cell-depleted T cells, or PBMCs supplied cDNA or gDNA.

Authors' methods: Reference gene primers were amplified, and this amplification served to estimate nucleated cell counts. Repertoires were generated with immunoSEQ multiplex PCR, while TCRdb's copy carries only in-frame clones and drops some. That table furnishes V, J and clone size, whereas the DNA furnished D and trimming. The sample includes some 220,000 clones, under 90% seen only once; the top ten take around 18%. Germline V lookup: CDR1 LNHDA, CDR2 SQIVND (reference sequence). V was shortened by 3 bases and J by 0 bases, with 23 bases between the two germline ends. This CDR3 has 19 amino acids.

V gene TRBV19 combines with J gene TRBJ1-1; D ambiguous. The sequenced sample was peripheral blood. The TCR comes from a woman over 75 with active or convalescent COVID-19. The CDR3 loop reads CASSINLGNHRFMNTEAFF. DNA for the CDR3: TGTGCCAGTAGTATTAATCTCGGGAACCACCGATTCATGAACACTGAAGCTTTCTTT.